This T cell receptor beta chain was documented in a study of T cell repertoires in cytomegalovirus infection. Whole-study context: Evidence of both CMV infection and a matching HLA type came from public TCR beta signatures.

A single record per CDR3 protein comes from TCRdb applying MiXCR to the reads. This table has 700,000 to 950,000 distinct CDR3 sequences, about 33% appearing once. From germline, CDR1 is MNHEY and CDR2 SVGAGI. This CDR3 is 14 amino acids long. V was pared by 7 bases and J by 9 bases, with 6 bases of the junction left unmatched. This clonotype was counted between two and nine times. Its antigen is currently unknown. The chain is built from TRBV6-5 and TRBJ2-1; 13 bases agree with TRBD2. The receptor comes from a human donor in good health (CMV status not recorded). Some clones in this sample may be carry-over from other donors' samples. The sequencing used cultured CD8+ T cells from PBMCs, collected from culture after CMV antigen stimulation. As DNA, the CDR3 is TGTGCCAGCACTACTAGCGGGGGGGCCATTGAGCAGTTCTTC. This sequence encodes CASTTSGGAIEQFF.